This T cell receptor (beta chain) was sequenced during a study of chemoradiotherapy in HPV16-positive cancers. Across the whole study: Candidate HPV-specific T-cell clones and common TCR motifs came from functional assays in a couple of HPV16-positive patients.

Samples were taken several times over chemoradiotherapy. Assay used: immunoSEQ multiplex PCR; TCRdb lists only in-frame clones, some missing. The table shows under 85,000 clones, with almost 90% occurring only once. Study-wide results and limits: Only two HPV16-positive patients supplied the functional HPV-specificity definition. In HPV16-positive patients, HPV-responsive T-cell expansion tracked better recurrence-free survival.

Trimming at V came to 3 bases and at J to 5 bases, leaving 5 bases not matched to a gene. This CDR3 region has 14 residues. CDR1 is SGHAT and CDR2 is FQDESV in the germline V gene (reference sequence). This clone was seen once. Its antigen is currently unknown. The sample consisted of blood, taken from a patient who underwent chemoradiotherapy. The sequence was obtained from a human donor with HPV-associated anogenital cancer. V is TRBV11-1 and J is TRBJ1-1; 8 bases map to TRBD1. CDR3 residues: CASSFGTGYTEAFF. For the CDR3, the DNA is TGTGCCAGCAGCTTCGGGACAGGCTATACTGAAGCTTTCTTT.